The present entry profiles one TCR beta chain with its context. The antigen is unknown. Distinct nucleotide sequences in the sample also encode this CDR3. CDR3 length: 13 amino acids. Germline CDR1 reads SGDLS; CDR2 reads YYNGEE. V was pared by 0 bases and J by 6 bases, with 9 bases between. Reverse transcribing all isolated RNA meant expressed TCRB transcripts were sequenced. The read count averaged about 3.3 million across naive, central memory and regulatory T cell samples. Repertoires were generated with immunoSEQ multiplex PCR, while TCRdb's copy carries only in-frame clones and drops some. Here the sample spans under 500,000 clones, approximately 28% being singletons. The sample is drawn from a study of beta chain features in type 1 diabetes. Study findings and constraints: For TCRB rearrangement, an influence of HLA type remained unresolved here.

Sequenced: naive CD4+ T cells from blood. This clonotype was obtained from a young man in good health. The gene calls are TRBV9 and TRBJ1-1, with a tentative D call TRBD1 (5 bases). The CDR3 DNA is TGTGCCAGCAGCGTAGGATGGGGCGCTGAAGCTTTCTTT. Translation: CASSVGWGAEAFF. Complete variable domain (other parts from reference TRBV9 and TRBJ1-1): DSGVTQTPKHLITATGQRVTLRCSPRSGDLSVYWYQQSLDQGLQFLIQYYNGEERAKGNILERFSAQQFPDLHSELNLSSLELGDSALYFCASSVGWGAEAFFGQGTRLTVV.